The present TCR beta chain was sequenced within a study of T cells in Graves' hyperthyroidism and ophthalmopathy. The V and J ends lost 3 bases and 6 bases respectively, with 9 bases between them. Per germline, CDR1 SGHRS and CDR2 YFSETQ. This CDR3 has 13 amino acids. The CDR3 regions of TCR beta were amplified from RNA transcripts. The study used the HTBI primer set for a first-round RT-PCR of the TCR CDR3. From the multiplex PCR reads, TCRdb called clonotypes with MiXCR, one entry per CDR3 protein. This table has about 350,000 distinct CDR3 sequences, roughly 15% appearing once. Material for sequencing was blood. The V and J genes are TRBV5-1 and TRBJ2-2; possibly TRBD1 or TRBD2 for D (5 bases each). The sequence was collected from a woman in her 30s with Graves' hyperthyroidism that later progressed to Graves' ophthalmopathy. The CDR3 sequence: CASSWGSPGELFF. The CDR3 DNA follows: TGCGCCAGCAGCTGGGGGAGTCCCGGGGAGCTGTTTTTT.